This TCR beta chain was identified during a study of blood T cell repertoires in COVID-19. For the study at large: Collection of acute and convalescent COVID-19 samples took place in the United States, Italy and Spain. T cells, B-cell-depleted T cells, or PBMCs provided the cDNA or gDNA that served as material.

The protocol was immunoSEQ multiplex PCR, while the TCRdb copy is restricted to in-frame clones and leaves out a portion. Among 350,000 to 400,000 clones listed, roughly 90% were seen once. The CDR3 is made up of 13 amino acids. V was trimmed by 2 bases and J by 7 bases, leaving 9 bases between them. Individuals drawn from approximately 26 US areas were about 18 to 90 years old. During the 2 weeks before they entered the study, exposed participants had met someone with a PCR-confirmed or clinician-diagnosed COVID-19 case. This TCR derives from a woman between 35 and 50 years old who had been exposed to COVID-19. The sequenced material came from PBMCs or T cells enriched from blood (not recorded which). The chain carries TRBV12-3 or TRBV12-4 and TRBJ1-5; D remains ambiguous. This CDR3 is CASSLMLEQPQHF. The CDR3 DNA reads as TGTGCCAGCAGTTTAATGTTAGAACAGCCCCAGCATTTT.